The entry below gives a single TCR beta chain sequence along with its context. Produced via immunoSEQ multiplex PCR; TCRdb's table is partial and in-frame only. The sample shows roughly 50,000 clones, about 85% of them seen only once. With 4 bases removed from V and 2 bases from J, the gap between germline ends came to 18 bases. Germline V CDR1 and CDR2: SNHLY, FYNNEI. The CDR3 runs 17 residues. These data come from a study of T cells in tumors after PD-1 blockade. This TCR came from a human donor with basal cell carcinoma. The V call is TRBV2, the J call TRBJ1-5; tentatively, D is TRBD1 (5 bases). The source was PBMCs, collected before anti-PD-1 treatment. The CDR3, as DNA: TGTGCCAGCAGTGCTAGGACGGTACCGGGGGGCAATCAGCCCCAGCATTTT. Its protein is CASSARTVPGGNQPQHF.